The following is a T cell receptor beta chain sequence with its context. Samples underwent the assay at deep level. Genomic DNA from each subset was divided evenly over several immunoSEQ plates. Among the unsorted PBMC samples, replicate PCRs used 300 ng DNA, some 30,000 T cell genomes. The table came from immunoSEQ multiplex PCR; TCRdb's copy has only in-frame clones and leaves some out. The data contain fewer than 650,000 clones, roughly four fifths of them seen just once; the ten biggest clones take up 10% to 15%. This sample was included in a study of shared clonotypes between healthy human individuals. Genomic DNA for unsorted samples, which was extracted with the QIAamp DNA Blood Mini kit, came from some 84 million PBMCs. The TCR sequence derives from a woman aged 40 to 50 in good health. Some clones in this sample may be carry-over from other donors' samples. The sample was PBMCs.

The CDR3 nucleotides read TGTGCCAGCAGTCGACAGGGGGTACGATATGGCTACACCTTC. The encoded protein is CASSRQGVRYGYTF. J is TRBJ1-2 and V is TRBV28; 9 nucleotides line up with TRBD1. The germline CDR1 and CDR2 sequences are MDHEN and SYDVKM. The CDR3 totals 14 residues. V shed 5 bases, J shed 5 bases, and the junction held 6 bases outside the gene matches.